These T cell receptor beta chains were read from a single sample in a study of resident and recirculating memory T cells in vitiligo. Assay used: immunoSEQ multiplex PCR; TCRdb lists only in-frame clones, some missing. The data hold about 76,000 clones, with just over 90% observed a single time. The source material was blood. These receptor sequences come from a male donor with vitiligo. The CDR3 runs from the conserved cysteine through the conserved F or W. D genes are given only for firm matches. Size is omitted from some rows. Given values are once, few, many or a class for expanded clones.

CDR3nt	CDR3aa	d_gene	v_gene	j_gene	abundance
TGCGCCAGCAGCCAATATTGGGGCGCAGGGGAGCAGTACTTC	CASSQYWGAGEQYF	NA	TRBV4-1	TRBJ2-7	NA
TGTGCCAGCAGACAGGGCCCCTACGAGCAGTACTTC	CASRQGPYEQYF	NA	TRBV28	TRBJ2-7	NA
TGTGCCAGCAGGCGGGACAGGGGCGAGGTGTACGAGCAGTACTTC	CASRRDRGEVYEQYF	TRBD1	TRBV6-5	TRBJ2-7	NA
TGTGCCAGCAGCGTAGCTATGAACACTGAAGCTTTCTTT	CASSVAMNTEAFF	NA	TRBV9	TRBJ1-1	NA
TGTGCCAGCAGCTTCCTCCCGGGCCCAGGACTAGCGGGAGGGGTCGATGAGCAGTTCTTC	CASSFLPGPGLAGGVDEQFF	TRBD2	TRBV7-3	TRBJ2-1	NA
TGTGCCTGGAGTGCCACGGGGGGGACAGGGTACAACGAGCAGTACTTC	CAWSATGGTGYNEQYF	NA	TRBV30	TRBJ2-7	NA
TGTGCCAGCAGTGACCGGGGACAGGGCCTCTCTGGAAACACCATATATTTT	CASSDRGQGLSGNTIYF	TRBD1	TRBV25-1	TRBJ1-3	NA
TGTGCCATCAGCAGTTACCGCGGGGCGAACAATGAGCAGTTCTTC	CAISSYRGANNEQFF	NA	TRBV10-3	TRBJ2-1	NA
TGTGCCAGCAGCGCGGGGCAGGGGGACACCGGGGAGCTGTTTTTT	CASSAGQGDTGELFF	NA	TRBV7-3	TRBJ2-2	NA
TGTGCCATCACCGAGGCAGCTCCTAACTATGGCTACACCTTC	CAITEAAPNYGYTF	NA	TRBV10-3	TRBJ1-2	NA
TGTGCCAGCAGCTTCATAAGACAGGGCCGGGGTGAAGATACGCAGTATTTT	CASSFIRQGRGEDTQYF	TRBD1	TRBV7-9	TRBJ2-3	NA
TGTGCCAGCAGGTCTTCGGGTGAGCAGTTCTTC	CASRSSGEQFF	NA	TRBV28	TRBJ2-1	NA
TGTGCCAGCAGCCAACGGACTGTCCGCCTCTCTGGAAACACCATATATTTT	CASSQRTVRLSGNTIYF	NA	TRBV7-6	TRBJ1-3	NA
TGTGCCAGTAAGGACCGACTAGTCGGCACCGGGGAGCTGTTTTTT	CASKDRLVGTGELFF	NA	TRBV19	TRBJ2-2	NA
TGTGCCAGCAGCCCGGGACTAGCGGGACCCGGGGAGCTGTTTTTT	CASSPGLAGPGELFF	TRBD2	TRBV6-5	TRBJ2-2	NA
TGTGCCAGCAGCTTAGGAAGATTCGGCCAGAGGAAGACCGGGGAGCTGTTTTTT	CASSLGRFGQRKTGELFF	NA	TRBV11-3	TRBJ2-2	NA
TGTGCCGCCAGCAGAGAGAGAGGTGTGAACACTGAAGCTTTCTTT	CAASRERGVNTEAFF	NA	TRBV15	TRBJ1-1	NA
TGTGCCGTTACTAGCGGGAGGAACTACAATGAGCAGTTCTTC	CAVTSGRNYNEQFF	TRBD2	TRBV10-3	TRBJ2-1	NA
TGTGCCAGCAGCTTATCCGGGAACTATGGCTACACCTTC	CASSLSGNYGYTF	NA	TRBV13	TRBJ1-2	NA
TGTGCCAGCAGTTATGGGGGGGTTGGGACAGATACGCAGTATTTT	CASSYGGVGTDTQYF	TRBD2	TRBV6-5	TRBJ2-3	NA
TGTGCCAGCAGGGGGGGACTAGCGGGTACCCACGAGCAGTACTTC	CASRGGLAGTHEQYF	TRBD2	TRBV11-2	TRBJ2-7	NA
TGTGCCAGCAGCTCGCTAGCGGGAGGGCCGGGGGAGCAGTTCTTC	CASSSLAGGPGEQFF	TRBD2	TRBV11-2	TRBJ2-1	NA
TGCGCCAGCAGCCAAGAAATAGTGGATACGCAGTATTTT	CASSQEIVDTQYF	NA	TRBV4-1	TRBJ2-3	NA
TGTGCCAGCAGCTCCATCTCCCCCGGGACAGAGCGACAGTACTTC	CASSSISPGTERQYF	TRBD1	TRBV7-3	TRBJ2-7	NA
TGTGCCAGCAGCTTACCCGGACAGGGCGCCTACGAGCAGTACTTC	CASSLPGQGAYEQYF	TRBD1	TRBV11-1	TRBJ2-7	once
TGTGCCAGCAGCTTAGTTGGGACTAGTGGCAATGAGCAGTTCTTC	CASSLVGTSGNEQFF	TRBD2	TRBV7-2	TRBJ2-1	NA
TGTGCCAGCAGCCCCGGGGCGGGATTTGAATTGAACTATGGCTACACCTTC	CASSPGAGFELNYGYTF	NA	TRBV9	TRBJ1-2	NA
TGTGCCAGTACCCCGGACAGGGGGGAAGGCTATGGCTACACCTTC	CASTPDRGEGYGYTF	TRBD1	TRBV19	TRBJ1-2	NA
TGTGCCAGCAGCCTCGGGACTAGCGGCGGGGAGCTGTTTTTT	CASSLGTSGGELFF	TRBD2	TRBV7-9	TRBJ2-2	NA
TGTGCCAGCAGCCGAGGGACTAGCGGGAATTGGAGACAAGAGACCCAGTACTTC	CASSRGTSGNWRQETQYF	TRBD2	TRBV7-6	TRBJ2-5	NA
TGTGCCATCACTAGCGGGAGGGAAGAGACCCAGTACTTC	CAITSGREETQYF	TRBD2	TRBV10-3	TRBJ2-5	NA
TGTGCCAGCAGCGTAACCCCCTTAGCGGGTTACGAGCAGTACTTC	CASSVTPLAGYEQYF	TRBD2	TRBV9	TRBJ2-7	NA
TGTGCCAGCCATAGCGGGAGCCGATTGAACACCGGGGAGCTGTTTTTT	CASHSGSRLNTGELFF	TRBD2	TRBV5-4	TRBJ2-2	NA
TGTGCCAGCAGCTTGGGGGGCGGGGGAAACTATGGCTACACCTTC	CASSLGGGGNYGYTF	NA	TRBV5-4	TRBJ1-2	NA
TGTGCCAGCAGTGTACGAGGGAGGATGGAGACCCAGTACTTC	CASSVRGRMETQYF	NA	TRBV6-1	TRBJ2-5	NA
TGTGCCAGCAGTTCTGCGTCCCCTGGCTACACCTTC	CASSSASPGYTF	NA	TRBV28	TRBJ1-2	NA
TGTGCCAGCAGCTTACTAGCGGGAACGTACGAGCAGTACTTC	CASSLLAGTYEQYF	TRBD2	TRBV7-9	TRBJ2-7	NA
TGTGCCAGCAGCGGAAGATTAGCGGGAGGGGATGAGCAGTTCTTC	CASSGRLAGGDEQFF	TRBD2	TRBV9	TRBJ2-1	NA
TGTGCCAGCAGCCCGACTTCTAGCGGGGGCACAGATACGCAGTATTTT	CASSPTSSGGTDTQYF	TRBD2	TRBV7-7	TRBJ2-3	once
TGTGCCAGCAACACCGGAGGTGGGGAGACCCAGTACTTC	CASNTGGGETQYF	NA	TRBV9	TRBJ2-5	NA
TGTGCCAGCAGCCAAGGCCTCAATAGCGGGAGAACCTACGAGCAGTACTTC	CASSQGLNSGRTYEQYF	TRBD2	TRBV4-2	TRBJ2-7	NA
TGTGCCAGCAGTTACCCCCCTCAGGGTAGCTTGAACACCGGGGAGCTGTTTTTT	CASSYPPQGSLNTGELFF	NA	TRBV28	TRBJ2-2	NA
TGTGCCAGCAGTTCCTTATACCGGAGGCAGTACTTC	CASSSLYRRQYF	NA	TRBV27	TRBJ2-7	NA
TGTGCCAGCAGCTCTGGGACAGGGGGCATCCGGTCCAATGAGCAGTTCTTC	CASSSGTGGIRSNEQFF	TRBD1	TRBV11-2	TRBJ2-1	NA
TGTGCCAGTAGTATCGACAGGGCATATGGCTACACCTTC	CASSIDRAYGYTF	TRBD1	TRBV19	TRBJ1-2	NA
TGTGCCAGCAGAAAGGGACAGCCCTACAATGAGCAGTTCTTC	CASRKGQPYNEQFF	TRBD1	TRBV6-5	TRBJ2-1	NA
TGTGCCAGCAGCTCCGACCTGACAGGGGGCTACGAGCAGTACTTC	CASSSDLTGGYEQYF	TRBD1	TRBV7-9	TRBJ2-7	NA
TGCGCCAGCAGCCAAAGGTGGGGCCAAGGGAACACCATATATTTT	CASSQRWGQGNTIYF	NA	TRBV4-3	TRBJ1-3	NA
TGTGCCAGCAGCCCGAGCGGGCGCTCCTACGAGCAGTACTTC	CASSPSGRSYEQYF	NA	TRBV28	TRBJ2-7	once
TGTGCCAGCAGGACCACGGGACAGGGCACCTACGAGCAGTACTTC	CASRTTGQGTYEQYF	TRBD1	TRBV28	TRBJ2-7	NA
TGCGCCAGCAGCTTGGGGGCTTGGACGGGAGGGGACTACGAGCAGTACTTC	CASSLGAWTGGDYEQYF	TRBD2	TRBV5-1	TRBJ2-7	NA
TGTGCCAGCAGCCTGACAGGGGGCTCGGATGGCTACACCTTC	CASSLTGGSDGYTF	TRBD1	TRBV2	TRBJ1-2	once
TGTGCCAGCAGTTCTACGGGACAGGACGAGCAGTACTTC	CASSSTGQDEQYF	TRBD1	TRBV6-5	TRBJ2-7	NA
TGTGCCAGCAGCGTTTCGACAGGGGCCCTCGCCTACGAGCAGTACTTC	CASSVSTGALAYEQYF	TRBD1	TRBV9	TRBJ2-7	NA
TGTGCCAGCAGCATCACAGGAACCTCCTACGAGCAGTACTTC	CASSITGTSYEQYF	NA	TRBV5-5	TRBJ2-7	few
TGTGCCAGTAGTATAGGTCAGGGGGCCCCGGCGAACTATGGCTACACCTTC	CASSIGQGAPANYGYTF	TRBD1	TRBV19	TRBJ1-2	NA
TGTGCCAGTAGCCTCCGGGACAATCTCTCTGGGGCCAACGTCCTGACTTTC	CASSLRDNLSGANVLTF	NA	TRBV19	TRBJ2-6	once
TGCGCCAGCAGCCCCTCGGCAGGAGGTGGCTACACCTTC	CASSPSAGGGYTF	NA	TRBV5-1	TRBJ1-2	NA
TGTGCCAGCAGTTTTGGCCCTCAGGGGGCGCGCTACGAGCAGTACTTC	CASSFGPQGARYEQYF	TRBD1	TRBV27	TRBJ2-7	NA